These 11 T cell receptor beta chains originate from one sample sequenced in a study of T cell responses to AZD1222 COVID-19 vaccine. Method: immunoSEQ multiplex PCR; TCRdb's copy keeps in-frame clones and lacks some. The sample lists about 190,000 clones; more than 90% were seen once. The sequenced sample was peripheral blood, obtained 28 days after the second dose of the MenACWY control vaccine. The receptors stem from an adult who received the MenACWY meningococcal vaccine as a control.

The chain is built from TRBV27 and TRBJ1-2, with a tentative D call TRBD1 (5 bases). V lost 0 bases and J lost 4, with 12 bases in between. The CDR3 contains 15 residues. Germline CDR1 and CDR2: MNHEY and SMNVEV (reference sequence). The CDR3 sequence is CASSLSHRDSYGYTF. CDR3 nucleotides: TGTGCCAGCAGTTTATCCCACCGAGACAGCTATGGCTACACCTTC.

The chain joins TRBV4-1 to TRBJ2-7; D is uncertain. The CDR3 totals 12 residues. CDR1 MGHRA and CDR2 YSYEKL come from the germline V gene. V lost 5 bases, J lost 0 bases, and 5 bases lay in between. The CDR3 bases are TGCGCCAGCAGCGGCGGCTCCTACGAGCAGTACTTC. Translated, it gives CASSGGSYEQYF.

The chain links TRBV15 to TRBJ1-1; D ambiguous. V was trimmed by 1 base and J by 5 bases, leaving 11 bases between them. The length of the CDR3 is 14 residues. Germline V gene sequence: CDR1 LNHNV, CDR2 YYDKDF (reference sequence). The CDR3 sequence: CATSRAVGGTEAFF. CDR3 DNA: TGTGCCACCAGCAGAGCCGTGGGCGGAACTGAAGCTTTCTTT.

This chain joins TRBV10-3 and TRBJ2-7; no clear D. The CDR3 consists of 12 residues. Trimming removed 8 bases from V and 5 bases from J, with 13 bases in between. Per the germline V gene, CDR1 is ENHRY and CDR2 is SYGVKD. CDR3 DNA: TGTGCCATCGCCACCACGGATCACGAGCAGTACTTC. This codes for CAIATTDHEQYF.

This chain joins TRBV18 and TRBJ1-1; D ambiguous. The CDR3 consists of 18 residues. V was pared by 6 bases and J by 2 bases, with 25 bases between. Germline V lookup: CDR1 KGHSH, CDR2 LQKENI. CDR3 protein: CASSDQRRIGLGNTEAFF. For the CDR3, the DNA is TGTGCCAGCTCGGACCAACGTAGGATCGGTCTCGGCAACACTGAAGCTTTCTTT.

V and J are TRBV27 and TRBJ2-3; D is unclear. V was trimmed by 1 base and J by 0 bases, leaving 5 bases between them. The CDR3 totals 14 residues. The germline gives CDR1 MNHEY, CDR2 SMNVEV (reference sequence). CDR3 sequence reads: CASSLLPSTDTQYF. The CDR3 region has the DNA TGTGCCAGCAGTTTATTACCGAGCACAGATACGCAGTATTTT.

The chain couples TRBV7-9 to TRBJ2-5; 8 nucleotides agree with TRBD1. After removal of 4 bases from V and 5 bases from J, the junction contained 6 bases not matched to a gene. The CDR3 length is 14 residues. CDR1 SEHNR and CDR2 FQNEAQ come from the germline V gene (reference sequence). CDR3 in DNA: TGTGCCAGCAGCTCGGACAGGGCCGGGGAGACCCAGTACTTC. It specifies CASSSDRAGETQYF.

The V gene is TRBV7-2, the J gene TRBJ1-1, with D possibly being TRBD1 (5 bases). The germline V and J ends were trimmed by 2 bases and 11 bases, with 18 bases remaining between them. The CDR3 runs 14 residues. Germline V gives CDR1 SGHTA, CDR2 FQGNSA. The DNA for the CDR3 is TGTGCCAGCAGCTTAAGCACTCTCAGGGCAGAGGCTTTCTTT. Translation gives CASSLSTLRAEAFF.

This sequence joins TRBV5-1 and TRBJ2-7; either TRBD1 or TRBD2 may fit D (5 bases each). The length of the CDR3 is 12 residues. With 0 bases removed from V and 7 bases from J, the gap between germline ends came to 8 bases. The germline V gene has CDR1 SGHRS and CDR2 YFSETQ. DNA of the CDR3: TGCGCCAGCAGCTTGGAATGGGGGGAGCAGTACTTC. It codes for CASSLEWGEQYF.

This chain uses TRBV19 with TRBJ2-5; 7 bases line up with TRBD2. The CDR3 is 15 amino acids. The V gene end was trimmed by 8 bases and the J gene end by 2 bases; junction bases not matched to a gene: 11. Germline CDR1 reads LNHDA; CDR2 reads SQIVND (reference sequence). The DNA for the CDR3 is TGTGCCAGTGCCAAAGCTAGCGGCCCTCAAGAGACCCAGTACTTC. Its protein is CASAKASGPQETQYF.

This chain joins TRBV19 and TRBJ1-1; no definite D call. V gave up 0 bases and J gave up 1 base, with 9 bases separating them. The CDR3 has 15 residues. The germline V gene encodes CDR1 LNHDA and CDR2 SQIVND (reference sequence). Written as DNA, the CDR3 is TGTGCCAGTAGTATAGATCTGACCGAGAACACTGAAGCTTTCTTT. Translation gives CASSIDLTENTEAFF.